The 9 T cell receptor beta chains in this list originate from one sample, sequenced in a study of response to subunit inactivated influenza vaccine. TCRdb processed the RT-PCR reads anew with MiXCR; each CDR3 protein has one entry. This sample has some 300,000 distinct CDR3 sequences, with roughly 22% found just once. Sample: PBMCs from blood, taken about 19 months after vaccination. Receptor source: a man aged 45 to 70 who received an inactivated influenza vaccine.

This clonotype came up many times. The rearrangement links TRBV11-2 to TRBJ1-4, with TRBD1 matching over 10 bases. The V gene's germline CDR1 is SGHAT and CDR2 FQNNGV. CDR3 size: 18 residues. The trim removed 5 bases at V and 8 bases at J, leaving 17 bases unmatched. The CDR3 DNA reads as TGTGCCAGCAGCCCCCGTCCCGGGACAGGGGACGGCGGAGAAAAACTGTTTTTT. Amino acids: CASSPRPGTGDGGEKLFF.

This clonotype turned up a few times. This chain links TRBV4-1 with TRBJ1-5, with D unresolved. Germline-derived CDR1 and CDR2 are MGHRA and YSYEKL. This CDR3 has 13 amino acids. Deletions cut 0 bases from V and 12 bases from J, with 12 bases between. CDR3 sequence reads: CASSQDWGELQHF. CDR3 coding DNA: TGCGCCAGCAGCCAAGATTGGGGAGAGCTCCAGCATTTT.

There are a few counts of this clonotype. The chain joins TRBV6-1 to TRBJ2-1, with D possibly TRBD2 on 6 matching bases. The V gene lost 5 bases and the J gene lost 5 bases, with 19 bases spanning the gap. Germline lookup yields CDR1 MNHNS and CDR2 SASEGT. The CDR3 totals 16 residues. CDR3 coding DNA: TGTGCCAGCAGTCCGCCGGGAGCTCTTTCTAACAATGAGCAGTTCTTC. This sequence encodes CASSPPGALSNNEQFF.

There are many counts of this clonotype. The chain joins TRBV10-3 to TRBJ1-1, with D possibly TRBD1 on 5 matching bases. The CDR3 runs to 14 residues. Germline V CDR1 and CDR2: ENHRY, SYGVKD. The ends were cut back, 3 bases at V and 6 bases at J, with 14 bases in the middle. CDR3 bases: TGTGCCATCAGTGAAGGGTTTGAGGGGTCTGAAGCTTTCTTT. Its protein is CAISEGFEGSEAFF.

Written as DNA, the CDR3 is TGCAGCGTTGGGACCGCCCTAAGCAGCTCTGGAAACACCATATATTTT. Its protein product is CSVGTALSSSGNTIYF. The chain uses TRBV29-1 and TRBJ1-3; no firm D call. Germline values: CDR1 SQVTM, CDR2 ANQGSEA. The CDR3 covers 16 residues. Trimming removed 4 bases at V and 0 bases at J, with 16 bases between.

This clonotype was counted only a few times. The rearrangement links TRBV5-1 to TRBJ2-2; D tentatively fits TRBD1 or TRBD2 (5 bases each). The V and J ends lost 4 bases and 1 base respectively, with 11 bases between them. Germline V gene sequence: CDR1 SGHRS, CDR2 YFSETQ. This CDR3 is 15 amino acids long. CDR3: CASSVRDGNTGELFF. Written as DNA, the CDR3 is TGCGCCAGCAGCGTCCGGGACGGGAACACCGGGGAGCTGTTTTTT.

This clonotype appeared many times. This chain joins TRBV4-3 and TRBJ1-2; possibly TRBD1 for D (5 bases). Germline loops: CDR1 LGHNA, CDR2 YSLEER. V lost 3 bases and J 7 bases, leaving 9 bases between the germline ends. CDR3 size: 12 residues. CDR3 residues: CASSQGTVGYTF. In nucleotides, the CDR3 is TGCGCCAGCAGCCAGGGGACTGTTGGCTACACCTTC.

In its sample, this clonotype was seen many times. This chain links TRBV23-1 with TRBJ1-3; D perhaps matches TRBD1 (5 bases). Being an ORF, TRBV23-1 has a function that is uncertain. V was clipped by 4 bases and J by 4 bases, with 17 bases between them. The CDR3 covers 16 residues. The CDR3, as DNA: TGCGCCAGCAGTCGGGGCCCCTTCGTAGTCGGAAACACCATATATTTT. Residues: CASSRGPFVVGNTIYF.

This clonotype was found a few times. The chain recombines TRBV4-2 with TRBJ2-7, with 8 bases identical to TRBD1. The trim removed 3 bases at V and 0 bases at J, leaving 4 bases unmatched. The CDR3 sequence is 15 residues long. Germline V gene lookup returns CDR1 LGHNA and CDR2 YNFKEQ. CDR3 coding DNA: TGTGCCAGCAGCCAGGACAGGGTAGCCTCCTACGAGCAGTACTTC. This encodes CASSQDRVASYEQYF.